This T cell receptor (beta chain) was identified during a study of blood T cell repertoires in COVID-19 (dated by TCRdb to 2019 to 2021). General notes on the study: The collaborator samples originated in the United States, Italy and Spain and spanned the acute and convalescent phases of COVID-19. Deeply sampled blood TCRbeta repertoires from subjects exposed to, actively infected with, or recovered from COVID-19 were included in the dataset. The material from the prospective study consisted of cDNA or gDNA derived from T cells, B-cell-depleted T cells, or PBMCs. A de-identified subject ID, COVID-19 status, age in years and sex were almost always included in the sample metadata. The repertoires were released in a freely available public database intended as a resource for research on the immune response to SARS-CoV-2. Samples were obtained from the ongoing ImmuneRACE study (first 160 participants) and from about 1,300 subjects provided by 6 global collaborators. Where available, HLA class I and class II types were taken from metadata supplied by the sample provider and were not determined by assay-based typing.

The immunoSEQ Assay, a bias-controlled multiplex PCR, was used to amplify TCRbeta CDR3 regions from genomic DNA. On the authors' methods: The number of nucleated cells in each sample was estimated by amplification of reference gene primers within the assay. To quantify the absolute abundance of each unique TCRbeta CDR3 rearrangement, sequence reads were collapsed and filtered. For each sample, productive Simpson clonality was calculated as the square root of Simpson's diversity index over productive rearrangements. What TCRdb holds here is the immuneACCESS table cut down to in-frame rearrangements. Part of the clones is not present; checked against another copy, under half of the missing clones reflect an unresolved V gene, and the others are unexplained. V and J calls and clone size are as listed in that table; D and trimming were resolved from the DNA. The sample table shows about 160,000 clones, and 80% are seen once. Around 5.9% of the sample goes to the ten largest clones.

CDR1 and CDR2 are read off the germline V gene as MGHRA and YSYEKL. Taken from cysteine to phenylalanine, the CDR3 has 15 residues. Only CDR3 DNA remains: 45 bases, in frame from the first base. The V end loses 5 bases and the J end loses 2 bases, and a stretch of 15 bases separates them. This clone occurred once. This clone's antigen is unknown. Base quality data are lacking; no much larger clone is found one base away. Enrolling through a virtual design, the prospective study's participants ranged in age from roughly 18 to 89 years and lived across 24 United States geographic areas. To assign participants to cohorts, the prospective study relied on clinical history that participants themselves reported in a screening survey and a study questionnaire. Recovered participants in ImmuneRACE Cohort 3 were defined by two consecutive negative NP/OP PCR tests, clearance by a healthcare professional, or resolution of symptoms. Each participant in the prospective study had whole blood, serum and a nasopharyngeal or oropharyngeal swab collected by mobile phlebotomists. Additional blood draws and questionnaires over an approximately 2-month period could optionally be provided by prospective study participants. Before DNA extraction, prospective study blood samples were shipped either frozen or at room temperature.

On the study overall, not on this receptor specifically: Clinical and demographic metadata were provided uncurated, with the amount varying by source and participant.

The material sequenced was PBMCs or T cells enriched from blood (not recorded which). The rearrangement combines TRBV4-1 with TRBJ1-1; TRBD1 is a weak D gene call, 6 bases matching. This receptor was taken from a man aged 35-49 years who had recovered from COVID-19. Here the CDR3 is given as CASSKTEGGNTEAFF. The DNA sequence is given as TGCGCCAGCAGCAAGACGGAAGGGGGAAACACTGAAGCTTTCTTT.